The 29 T cell receptor beta chains below were found in one sample sequenced in a study of T cells in Graves' hyperthyroidism and ophthalmopathy. Regions amplified from RNA transcripts were the TCR beta CDR3 regions. In the first-round RT-PCR of the TCR CDR3, the HTBI primer set was used. TCRdb passed the multiplex PCR reads through MiXCR, listing each CDR3 protein once. Of over 500,000 distinct CDR3 sequences listed, about 14% are singletons. Sequences were obtained from blood. These receptors all come from a woman between 40 and 50 years old with Graves' hyperthyroidism.

This clonotype was seen ten or more times. The V call is TRBV27, the J call TRBJ2-3; D is possibly TRBD1 or TRBD2 (5 bases each). The CDR3 contains 15 residues. The germline V gene has CDR1 MNHEY and CDR2 SMNVEV (reference sequence). Trimming left V 2 bases short and J 3 bases short, with 12 bases between. CDR3 DNA: TGTGCCAGCAGTTTACGGTGGGGGTTGACAGATACGCAGTATTTT. Its protein is CASSLRWGLTDTQYF.

In its sample, this clonotype was seen many times. V gene TRBV28 combines with J gene TRBJ1-2; 9 nucleotides match TRBD1. Germline V gene sequence: CDR1 MDHEN, CDR2 SYDVKM. The CDR3 extends over 14 amino acids. J lost 3 bases, V lost 8 bases, and 7 bases had no gene match. The CDR3 here is CASGRDRADYGYTF. CDR3 bases: TGTGCCAGCGGCCGGGACAGGGCTGACTATGGCTACACCTTC.

Many counts were recorded for this clonotype. The genes are TRBV20-1 and TRBJ2-1; 11 bases align to TRBD2. CDR1 and CDR2 from the germline V gene are DFQATT and SNEGSKA (reference sequence). The CDR3 is 14 amino acids. Trimming removed 3 bases from V and 4 bases from J; junction bases left unmatched: 2. Written as DNA, the CDR3 is TGCAGTGCTAGTATAGCGGGAGGGTACAATGAGCAGTTCTTC. Its translation is CSASIAGGYNEQFF.

This clonotype showed up just a few times. The CDR3 loop is CASSTSLSRNTGELFF. The CDR3 DNA is TGTGCCAGCAGCACCTCTCTCTCACGGAACACCGGGGAGCTGTTTTTT. The chain couples TRBV5-6 to TRBJ2-2; no clear D. This CDR3 has 16 residues. V dropped 4 bases and J dropped 1 base, with 14 bases sitting between them. Germline V CDR1 and CDR2: SGHDT, YYEEEE.

This clonotype was recorded a few times. V gene TRBV20-1 combines with J gene TRBJ2-4, with 7 bases that match TRBD2. The CDR3 spans 15 residues. Germline V gene data show CDR1 as DFQATT and CDR2 as SNEGSKA (reference sequence). The V and J ends lost 4 bases and 4 bases, in that order; junction bases with no gene match: 10. The CDR3, as DNA: TGCAGTGCTACGACCAGCGGGGCTTGGAAAAACATTCAGTACTTC. Translated, it gives CSATTSGAWKNIQYF.

This clonotype was detected once. The chain has TRBV10-3 and TRBJ2-6; the D is unclear. CDR1 and CDR2 from the germline V gene are ENHRY and SYGVKD. The V end was cut by 3 bases, the J end by 0 bases, with 6 bases between. CDR3 length: 15 residues. CDR3 nucleotide sequence: TGTGCCATCAGTGACAGCCGCTCTGGGGCCAACGTCCTGACTTTC. Residues: CAISDSRSGANVLTF.

V usage is TRBV3-1 and J usage is TRBJ2-4; 10 bases line up with TRBD2. After removal of 1 base from V and 0 bases from J, the junction contained 6 bases not matched to a gene. The germline CDR1 and CDR2 sequences are LGHDT and YNNKEL (reference sequence). CDR3 length equals 18 residues. CDR3 region: CASSQVAGGPIAKNIQYF. CDR3 DNA sequence: TGTGCCAGCAGCCAAGTAGCGGGAGGACCTATAGCCAAAAACATTCAGTACTTC.

This clonotype has at least ten counts. The CDR3 coding sequence is TGTGCCAGCAGTTTTACCGGGACAGGTACTACAGATACGCAGTATTTT. This encodes CASSFTGTGTTDTQYF. The chain joins TRBV28 to TRBJ2-3; 8 bases agree with TRBD1. Germline-derived CDR1 and CDR2 are MDHEN and SYDVKM. V lost 3 bases, J lost 3 bases, and 8 bases stayed unmatched. This CDR3 is built from 16 residues.

This clonotype was seen ten or more times. The rearrangement joins TRBV4-1 to TRBJ2-3; D unclear. Trimming shortened V by 1 base and J by 2 bases, and 10 bases separated the two germline ends. CDR1 and CDR2 from the germline V gene are MGHRA and YSYEKL. The CDR3 sequence is 15 residues long. The CDR3: CASSQVAAVTDTQYF. CDR3 sequence (DNA): TGCGCCAGCAGCCAAGTGGCGGCAGTCACAGATACGCAGTATTTT.

The rearrangement joins TRBV19 to TRBJ1-5; the D is unclear. This CDR3 contains 15 residues. Trimming left V 1 base short and J 2 bases short, with 9 bases between. Germline V gives CDR1 LNHDA, CDR2 SQIVND (reference sequence). The CDR3: CASSIGQPRNQPQHF. DNA for the CDR3: TGTGCCAGTAGTATAGGGCAGCCCCGCAATCAGCCCCAGCATTTT. The entire variable domain, with the rest obtained from reference TRBV19 and TRBJ1-5, is as follows: DGGITQSPKYLFRKEGQNVTLSCEQNLNHDAMYWYRQDPGQGLRLIYYSQIVNDFQKGDIAEGYSVSREKKESFPLTVTSAQKNPTAFYLCASSIGQPRNQPQHFGDGTRLSIL.

The chain couples TRBV18 to TRBJ2-4, with D perhaps being TRBD1 or TRBD2 (5 bases each). Germline CDR1 reads KGHSH; CDR2 reads LQKENI. CDR3 length: 15 amino acids. V lost 4 bases and J lost 5, with 15 bases in between. The CDR3 bases are TGTGCCAGCTCACTCTGGGACCAGGAGGAAAACATTCAGTACTTC. It codes for CASSLWDQEENIQYF.

This clonotype was counted ten times or more. The chain employs TRBV12-3 or TRBV12-4 and TRBJ2-5, with a possible D match to TRBD1 (5 bases). V was cut by 3 bases and J by 5 bases, with 10 bases left in between. The CDR3 is 13 residues long. CDR3 amino acids: CASSFQGTETQYF. The CDR3 nucleotides are TGTGCCAGCAGTTTTCAGGGTACGGAGACCCAGTACTTC.

This clonotype has ten or more counts. The rearrangement joins TRBV6-4 to TRBJ1-5; D gene unclear. Germline V gene data show CDR1 as MRHNA and CDR2 as SNTAGT. V was cut by 3 bases and J by 1 base, with 16 bases left in between. The CDR3 is 17 amino acids. Here the CDR3 DNA reads TGTGCCAGCAGTGAGCTCGGCAGAAGTTCCAGCAATCAGCCCCAGCATTTT. Translated, it gives CASSELGRSSSNQPQHF.

The chain joins TRBV27 to TRBJ2-7; TRBD1 agrees at 9 bases. Germline V gene lookup returns CDR1 MNHEY and CDR2 SMNVEV (reference sequence). The CDR3 runs 14 residues. The ends lost 11 bases at V and 9 bases at J; junction bases unmatched: 17. The CDR3 reads CAVTSDRGRYGQYF. The CDR3, as DNA: TGTGCCGTAACCTCGGACAGGGGTCGCTATGGGCAGTACTTC.

This clonotype has just a few counts. Sequence at one end of the junction differs from germline and may be a read error. The chain employs TRBV3-1 and TRBJ1-2, with TRBD1 matching 9 bases. CDR1 and CDR2 from the germline V gene are LGHDT and YNNKEL (reference sequence). The CDR3 contains 16 residues. The CDR3 nucleotides are TGCGCCAGCAGCCAACCAGCCAGGGACAGGGCCAATGGCTACACCTTC. Its protein is CASSQPARDRANGYTF.

This clonotype was observed many times. The rearrangement links TRBV6-2 or TRBV6-3 to TRBJ2-2; D ambiguous. Germline assignment: CDR1 MNHEY and CDR2 SVGEGT. Trimming took off 6 bases at V and 6 bases at J, with 11 bases between the two ends. The CDR3 sequence is 13 residues long. The CDR3 DNA is TGTGCCAGCAGCCTATATTTGTCCGGGGAGCTGTTTTTT. Amino acid sequence: CASSLYLSGELFF.

This clonotype was detected ten times or more. The chain is built from TRBV7-9 and TRBJ2-3; the D is unclear. Germline V gene lookup returns CDR1 SEHNR and CDR2 FQNEAQ (reference sequence). CDR3 length equals 12 residues. The ends were cut back, 5 bases at V and 6 bases at J, with 9 bases in the middle. In DNA form, the CDR3 reads TGTGCCAGCAGCCTGCCCATGGATACGCAGTATTTT. This codes for CASSLPMDTQYF.

Ten or more counts support this clonotype. This CDR3 reads CASLWAQGNEQFF. CDR3 coding DNA: TGTGCCAGCCTATGGGCGCAGGGCAATGAGCAGTTCTTC. The rearrangement links TRBV6-1 to TRBJ2-1; TRBD1 is a possible D gene (5 bases). With 8 bases removed from V and 6 bases from J, the gap between germline ends came to 14 bases. The CDR3 runs 13 residues. Germline-derived CDR1 and CDR2 are MNHNS and SASEGT.

This clonotype has more than one count but fewer than ten. The chain recombines TRBV7-9 with TRBJ1-6; tentatively, D is TRBD1 (6 bases). Trimming shortened V by 5 bases and J by 6 bases, and 14 bases separated the two germline ends. Germline V CDR1 and CDR2: SEHNR, FQNEAQ (reference sequence). This CDR3 is built from 15 residues. In DNA, the CDR3 is TGTGCCAGCAGCGGGCCGGGGGGCCTTAATTCACCCCTCCACTTT. Amino acid sequence: CASSGPGGLNSPLHF.

J is TRBJ2-5 and V is TRBV2, with TRBD2 identical over 7 bases. After removal of 7 bases from V and 5 bases from J, the junction contained 7 bases not matched to a gene. The germline V gene encodes CDR1 SNHLY and CDR2 FYNNEI. This CDR3 contains 13 residues. CDR3 region: CASTPGLDETQYF. The CDR3 DNA follows: TGTGCCAGCACCCCCGGACTAGATGAGACCCAGTACTTC.

This clonotype was seen more than once but under ten times. The chain has TRBV27 and TRBJ2-1; D is possibly TRBD2 (5 bases). The V gene lost 6 bases and the J gene lost 7 bases, with 7 bases spanning the gap. The CDR3 extends over 11 amino acids. Germline CDR1 MNHEY, CDR2 SMNVEV (reference sequence). The CDR3 sequence: CASRTTNEQFF. CDR3 bases: TGTGCCAGCAGGACTACTAATGAGCAGTTCTTC.

This clonotype was observed at least ten times. The rearrangement joins TRBV7-9 to TRBJ2-1, with 13 bases identical to TRBD2. From germline, CDR1 is SEHNR and CDR2 FQNEAQ (reference sequence). The ends lost 5 bases at V and 9 bases at J; junction bases unmatched: 4. The CDR3 consists of 14 residues. The CDR3 region has the DNA TGTGCCAGCAGCGGACTAGCGGGAGTTGGTGAGCAGTTCTTC. This codes for CASSGLAGVGEQFF.

This clonotype occurred many times. The V call is TRBV20-1, the J call TRBJ2-2, with a possible D match to TRBD1 (6 bases). CDR1 and CDR2 from the germline V gene are DFQATT and SNEGSKA (reference sequence). The CDR3 is 15 amino acids. V was trimmed by 1 base and J by 0 bases, leaving 9 bases between them. For the CDR3, the DNA is TGCAGTGCTAGAGTGACAGGTTCGAACACCGGGGAGCTGTTTTTT. It is translated as CSARVTGSNTGELFF.

This clonotype came up once. The V gene is TRBV10-3, the J gene TRBJ2-1; TRBD2 aligns across 10 bases. This CDR3 spans 16 amino acids. Germline loops: CDR1 ENHRY, CDR2 SYGVKD. The trim removed 1 base at V and 7 bases at J, leaving 7 bases unmatched. Here the CDR3 reads CAISELSGRAQNEQFF. The CDR3 DNA reads as TGTGCCATCAGTGAGTTAAGCGGGAGGGCCCAGAATGAGCAGTTCTTC.

The CDR3 sequence is CASSLLGQEGTGELFF. CDR3 DNA sequence: TGTGCCAGCAGTTTACTCGGACAGGAGGGCACCGGGGAGCTGTTTTTT. The chain joins TRBV27 to TRBJ2-2; perhaps TRBD1 as D (7 bases). There are 16 residues in the CDR3. V lost 2 bases, J lost 4 bases, and 14 bases lay in between. Germline loops: CDR1 MNHEY, CDR2 SMNVEV (reference sequence).

This clonotype was detected many times. V gene TRBV28 combines with J gene TRBJ2-3; D might be TRBD2 (6 bases). V was clipped by 3 bases and J by 2 bases, with 12 bases between them. CDR1 and CDR2 from the germline V gene are MDHEN and SYDVKM. The CDR3 sequence is 15 residues long. This chain's CDR3 is CASSFKGTHTDTQYF. CDR3 DNA sequence: TGTGCCAGCAGTTTTAAGGGGACTCACACAGATACGCAGTATTTT.

This clonotype was picked up many times. V is TRBV28 and J is TRBJ2-2; 9 bases are a match to TRBD2. V trimming: 9 bases; J trimming: 4 bases; junction bases outside the gene matches: 6. The CDR3 contains 14 residues. The germline V gene encodes CDR1 MDHEN and CDR2 SYDVKM. CDR3 nucleotide sequence: TGTGCCAGTTTTAGCGGGGGTGGCACCGGGGAGCTGTTTTTT. Protein: CASFSGGGTGELFF.

This clonotype came up many times. V gene TRBV28 combines with J gene TRBJ2-7, with D possibly matching TRBD1 (5 bases). CDR3 length: 16 amino acids. Deletions cut 2 bases from V and 0 bases from J, with 14 bases between. Germline assignment: CDR1 MDHEN and CDR2 SYDVKM. CDR3 region: CASSLSRGRASYEQYF. CDR3 DNA: TGTGCCAGCAGTTTAAGCAGAGGCAGGGCCTCCTACGAGCAGTACTTC. The full variable domain, completed using reference TRBV28 and TRBJ2-7, is DVKVTQSSRYLVKRTGEKVFLECVQDMDHENMFWYRQDPGLGLRLIYFSYDVKMKEKGDIPEGYSVSREKKERFSLILESASTNQTSMYLCASSLSRGRASYEQYFGPGTRLTVT.

The chain employs TRBV29-1 and TRBJ2-1; D is possibly TRBD1 or TRBD2 (5 bases each). CDR1 SQVTM and CDR2 ANQGSEA come from the germline V gene. The V and J ends lost 6 bases and 0 bases respectively, with 21 bases between them. The CDR3 covers 17 residues. The CDR3 region is CSVRSGRSPSSYNEQFF. CDR3 coding DNA: TGCAGCGTGAGATCGGGGCGGTCCCCCAGCTCCTACAATGAGCAGTTCTTC.